These 18 T cell receptor beta chains share one sample of origin, sequenced in a study of STAT5B mutations in CD4+ large granular lymphocyte leukemia. The assay was immunoSEQ multiplex PCR, and TCRdb's table has in-frame clones only and misses some. This table holds about 45,000 clones, 70% to 90% found once. The sequencing sample was made of CD4+ T cells from blood buffy coats. The receptors originated from a human donor in good health.

The chain carries TRBV10-3 and TRBJ1-5; no reliable D call. The V and J ends lost 4 bases and 0 bases respectively, with 10 bases between them. Germline CDR1 reads ENHRY; CDR2 reads SYGVKD. The CDR3 has 15 amino acids. CDR3: CAISVSFYSNQPQHF. In DNA form, the CDR3 reads TGTGCCATCAGTGTCTCGTTTTATAGCAATCAGCCCCAGCATTTT.

The table lists this clone with a few counts. In nucleotides, the CDR3 is TGTGCCAGCAGCCAAGTTGGGGAGAGCTCCTACGAGCAGTACTTC. Translation: CASSQVGESSYEQYF. The gene calls are TRBV4-2 and TRBJ2-7, with D possibly TRBD2 on 5 matching bases. The CDR3 covers 15 residues. CDR1 is LGHNA, CDR2 YNFKEQ, per germline. The ends were cut back, 1 base at V and 0 bases at J, with 10 bases in the middle.

The chain has TRBV30 and TRBJ2-6; D is unresolved. Germline values: CDR1 GTSNPN, CDR2 SVGIG (reference sequence). This CDR3 spans 12 amino acids. Trimming shortened V by 3 bases and J by 2 bases, and 2 bases separated the two germline ends. For the CDR3, the DNA is TGTGCCTGGAGAACTGGGGCCAACGTCCTGACTTTC. This codes for CAWRTGANVLTF.

V usage is TRBV5-1 and J usage is TRBJ2-7, with 14 bases lining up with TRBD2. There are 17 residues in the CDR3. Germline lookup yields CDR1 SGHRS and CDR2 YFSETQ. Germline trimming cut 3 bases from V and 1 base from J; bases unmatched to any gene: 6. The CDR3 protein is CASSSRLAGGASYEQYF. CDR3 bases: TGCGCCAGCAGCTCTCGACTAGCGGGAGGGGCATCCTACGAGCAGTACTTC.

This clone was seen once. The chain is built from TRBV29-1 and TRBJ1-2; D is possibly TRBD1 (6 bases). CDR1 is SQVTM, CDR2 ANQGSEA, per germline. CDR3 length: 13 residues. V gave up 6 bases and J gave up 8 bases, with 19 bases separating them. CDR3 nucleotide sequence: TGCAGCGTCGCCGATGGGGGGGCGAGCGGCTACACCTTC. The encoded protein is CSVADGGASGYTF.

The rearrangement links TRBV5-3 to TRBJ2-7, with 8 bases that match TRBD2. TRBV5-3 is sorted into the ORF group, with uncertain function. V trimming: 4 bases; J trimming: 7 bases; junction bases outside the gene matches: 13. This CDR3 is built from 15 residues. DNA of the CDR3: TGTGCCAGAAGCAGCCTCGGCGGGAGGAACCGAGAGCAGTACTTC. As protein: CARSSLGGRNREQYF.

This clone appeared a few times. The chain employs TRBV7-9 and TRBJ1-1; no firm D call. This CDR3 is built from 12 residues. The germline CDR1 and CDR2 sequences are SEHNR and FQNEAQ (reference sequence). Trimming pared 8 bases from V and 1 base from J, leaving 8 bases between. In DNA, the CDR3 is TGTGCCAGCGGCACATCGAACACTGAAGCTTTCTTT. This gives the protein CASGTSNTEAFF. The entire variable domain, with the rest obtained from reference TRBV7-9 and TRBJ1-1, is as follows: DTGVSQNPRHKITKRGQNVTFRCDPISEHNRLYWYRQTLGQGPEFLTYFQNEAQLEKSRLLSDRFSAERPKGSFSTLEIQRTEQGDSAMYLCASGTSNTEAFFGQGTRLTVV.

Only a few counts were recorded for this clone. This sequence joins TRBV7-9 and TRBJ1-5; D is undetermined. The CDR3 totals 12 residues. The V gene's germline CDR1 is SEHNR and CDR2 FQNEAQ (reference sequence). Between the trimmed V and J ends, which lost 3 bases and 5 bases, there was a span of 5 bases. The CDR3 bases are TGTGCCAGCAGCTTTGGGGATCAGCCCCAGCATTTT. Translating gives CASSFGDQPQHF.

The chain joins TRBV19 to TRBJ1-5; 10 bases fit TRBD1. The V gene's germline CDR1 is LNHDA and CDR2 SQIVND (reference sequence). The CDR3 has 16 residues. After removal of 5 bases from V and 3 bases from J, the junction contained 7 bases not matched to a gene. The CDR3 spells CASSRTTGGDNQPQHF. As DNA, the CDR3 is TGTGCCAGTAGTCGAACGACAGGGGGCGACAATCAGCCCCAGCATTTT.

This clone appeared a single time. This rearrangement joins TRBV7-9 to TRBJ2-7; D perhaps matches TRBD1 (6 bases). Trimming left V 6 bases short and J 5 bases short, with 17 bases between. The CDR3 loop spans 14 amino acids. CDR1 is SEHNR and CDR2 is FQNEAQ in the germline V gene (reference sequence). DNA for the CDR3: TGTGCCAGCAGAAGCTCGGTACAGGGCCACGAGCAGTACTTC. As protein: CASRSSVQGHEQYF.

V gene TRBV2 combines with J gene TRBJ1-3; D is uncertain. V was cut by 4 bases and J by 0 bases, with 7 bases left in between. Germline CDR1 is SNHLY and CDR2 is FYNNEI. The CDR3 covers 14 residues. CDR3 bases: TGTGCCAGCAGTGCCGGTAGCTCTGGAAACACCATATATTTT. Translating it yields CASSAGSSGNTIYF.

V and J are TRBV5-1 and TRBJ2-3; D is unclear. The CDR3 covers 14 residues. With 4 bases removed from V and 0 bases from J, the gap between germline ends came to 9 bases. The germline gives CDR1 SGHRS, CDR2 YFSETQ. The CDR3 region has the DNA TGCGCCAGCAGCGGGTCCGCTAGCACAGATACGCAGTATTTT. The encoded protein is CASSGSASTDTQYF.

The chain combines TRBV29-1 with TRBJ2-7; tentative D call: TRBD1 (7 bases). Trimming took 4 bases from V and 2 from J, leaving 15 bases between them. The germline V gene encodes CDR1 SQVTM and CDR2 ANQGSEA. The CDR3 has 14 amino acids. The CDR3 DNA follows: TGCAGCGTTGCATCACAGGGGAGGACCTACGAGCAGTACTTC. Amino acids: CSVASQGRTYEQYF.

The chain links TRBV9 to TRBJ2-5; D possibly corresponds to TRBD1 (6 bases). Trimming shortened V by 0 bases and J by 5 bases, and 17 bases separated the two germline ends. CDR3 length equals 16 residues. Germline assignment: CDR1 SGDLS and CDR2 YYNGEE. CDR3 loop: CASSVEQGYPRETQYF. DNA of the CDR3: TGTGCCAGCAGCGTAGAACAGGGCTACCCCCGGGAGACCCAGTACTTC.

The chain has TRBV10-3 and TRBJ2-5, with 9 bases identical to TRBD1. The CDR3 is 17 amino acids. Germline CDR1 is ENHRY and CDR2 is SYGVKD. V was clipped by 0 bases and J by 0 bases; unmatched bases: 5. The CDR3 region is CAISESDRGGYQETQYF. For the CDR3, the DNA is TGTGCCATCAGTGAGTCAGACAGGGGGGGCTACCAAGAGACCCAGTACTTC.

A few counts support this clone. The chain employs TRBV19 and TRBJ1-5; TRBD1 aligns across 7 bases. CDR3 length: 14 amino acids. CDR1 is LNHDA and CDR2 is SQIVND in the germline V gene (reference sequence). Unmatched junction bases numbered 3, after V lost 5 bases and J lost 2 bases. As DNA, the CDR3 is TGTGCCAGTAGTTCTGGGACAGGCAATCAGCCCCAGCATTTT. Amino acids: CASSSGTGNQPQHF.

The table lists this clone with a count of one. The chain recombines TRBV5-4 with TRBJ2-7; 11 nucleotides line up with TRBD2. This CDR3 is built from 15 residues. V was clipped by 5 bases and J by 3 bases; unmatched bases: 7. Per germline, CDR1 SGHNT and CDR2 YYREEE (reference sequence). CDR3 nucleotide sequence: TGTGCCAGCAGTTCGGCGACTAGCGGGAACTACGAGCAGTACTTC. Its translation is CASSSATSGNYEQYF. The full variable domain, in which reference TRBV5-4 and TRBJ2-7 provide the parts outside the CDR3, is ETGVTQSPTHLIKTRGQQVTLRCSSQSGHNTVSWYQQALGQGPQFIFQYYREEENGRGNFPPRFSGLQFPNYSSELNVNALELDDSALYLCASSSATSGNYEQYFGPGTRLTVT.

This chain uses TRBV11-2 with TRBJ1-5, with TRBD1 identical over 8 bases. The germline V gene encodes CDR1 SGHAT and CDR2 FQNNGV. This CDR3 is built from 14 residues. V gave up 4 bases and J gave up 7 bases; unmatched junction bases: 6. CDR3 protein: CASSYGQGGQPQHF. Written as DNA, the CDR3 is TGTGCCAGCAGCTACGGACAGGGAGGACAGCCCCAGCATTTT.